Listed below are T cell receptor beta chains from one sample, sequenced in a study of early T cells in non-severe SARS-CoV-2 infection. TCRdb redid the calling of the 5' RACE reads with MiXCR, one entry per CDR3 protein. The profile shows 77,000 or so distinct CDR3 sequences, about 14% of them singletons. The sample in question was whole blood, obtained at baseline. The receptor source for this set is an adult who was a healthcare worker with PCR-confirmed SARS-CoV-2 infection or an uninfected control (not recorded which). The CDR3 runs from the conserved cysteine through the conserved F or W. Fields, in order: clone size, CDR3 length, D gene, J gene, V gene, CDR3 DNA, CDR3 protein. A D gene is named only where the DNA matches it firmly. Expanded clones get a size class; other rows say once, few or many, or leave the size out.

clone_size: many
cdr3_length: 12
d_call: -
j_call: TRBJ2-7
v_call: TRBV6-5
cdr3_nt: TGTGCCAGCAGCCAAGGGACCTACGAGCAGTACTTC
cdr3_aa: CASSQGTYEQYF

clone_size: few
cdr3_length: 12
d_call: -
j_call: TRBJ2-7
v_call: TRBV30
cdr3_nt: TGTGCCTGGAGTGTCCTAGGCTACGAGCAGTACTTC
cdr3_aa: CAWSVLGYEQYF

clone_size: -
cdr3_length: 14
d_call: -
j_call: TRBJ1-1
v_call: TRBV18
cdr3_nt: TGTGCCAGCTCACCACGGAACAGGGACACTGAAGCTTTCTTT
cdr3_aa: CASSPRNRDTEAFF

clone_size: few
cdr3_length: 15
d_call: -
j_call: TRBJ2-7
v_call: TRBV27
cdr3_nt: TGTGCCAGCAGGGGGGGCGGGAGTGTGACCTACGAGCAGTACTTC
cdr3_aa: CASRGGGSVTYEQYF

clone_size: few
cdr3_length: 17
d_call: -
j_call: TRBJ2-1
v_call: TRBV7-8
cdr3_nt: TGTGCCAGCAGCGCGTCGGGGAACGCGGGTACCTACAATGAGCAGTTCTTC
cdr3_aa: CASSASGNAGTYNEQFF

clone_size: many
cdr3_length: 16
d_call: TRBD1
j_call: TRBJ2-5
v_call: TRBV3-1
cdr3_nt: TGTGCCAGCAGCCAAGAACGGCAGGGGGCCGGAGAGACCCAGTACTTC
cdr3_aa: CASSQERQGAGETQYF

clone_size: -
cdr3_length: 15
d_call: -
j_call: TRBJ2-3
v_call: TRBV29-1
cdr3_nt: TGCAGCGTTGAAGATAACGGGTTCGGCACAGATACGCAGTATTTT
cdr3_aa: CSVEDNGFGTDTQYF

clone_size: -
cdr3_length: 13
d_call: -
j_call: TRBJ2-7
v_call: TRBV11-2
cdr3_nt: TGTGCCAGCAGCCGGGGCTACCACTACGAGCAGTACTTC
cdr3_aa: CASSRGYHYEQYF

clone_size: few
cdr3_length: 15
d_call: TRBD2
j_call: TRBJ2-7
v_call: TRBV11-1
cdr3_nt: TGTGCCAGCAGCTTATTAGCGGGAGGATCCTACGAGCAGTACTTC
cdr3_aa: CASSLLAGGSYEQYF

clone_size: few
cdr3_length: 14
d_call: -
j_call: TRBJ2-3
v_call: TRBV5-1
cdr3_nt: TGCGCCAGCAGCTCCCGTGGGCCCCTCGATACGCAGTATTTT
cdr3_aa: CASSSRGPLDTQYF

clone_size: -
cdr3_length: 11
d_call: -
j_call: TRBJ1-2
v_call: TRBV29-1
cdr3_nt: TGCAGCGTACAGGGTGGATATGGCTACACCTTC
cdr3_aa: CSVQGGYGYTF

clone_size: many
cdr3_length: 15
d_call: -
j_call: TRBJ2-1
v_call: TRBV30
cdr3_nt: TGTGCCTGGACGGATAGCGGTTCTTCCTACAATGAGCAGTTCTTC
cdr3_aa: CAWTDSGSSYNEQFF

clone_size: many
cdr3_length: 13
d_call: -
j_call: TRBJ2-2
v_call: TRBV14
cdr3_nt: TGTGCCAGCAGCCAAGCCATCGCCGGGGAGCTGTTTTTT
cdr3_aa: CASSQAIAGELFF

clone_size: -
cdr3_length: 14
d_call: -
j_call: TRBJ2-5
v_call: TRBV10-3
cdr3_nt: TGTGCCATCAGTGACGGTGCGAGCGTCGAGACCCAGTACTTC
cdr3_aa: CAISDGASVETQYF

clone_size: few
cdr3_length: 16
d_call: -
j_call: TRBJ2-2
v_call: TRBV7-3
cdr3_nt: TGTGCCAGCAGCCCACCCGGCAGGGGTAACACCGGGGAGCTGTTTTTT
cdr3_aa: CASSPPGRGNTGELFF

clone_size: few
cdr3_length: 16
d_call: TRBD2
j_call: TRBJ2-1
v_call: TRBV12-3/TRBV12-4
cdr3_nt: TGTGCCAGCAGAGAGACTAGCGGGAGCAGGTACAATGAGCAGTTCTTC
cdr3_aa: CASRETSGSRYNEQFF

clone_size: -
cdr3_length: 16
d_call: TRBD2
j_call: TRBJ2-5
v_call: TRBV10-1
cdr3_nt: TGCGCCAGCAGTGAGGCTGGGACTAGCGGGCAAGAGACCCAGTACTTC
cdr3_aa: CASSEAGTSGQETQYF

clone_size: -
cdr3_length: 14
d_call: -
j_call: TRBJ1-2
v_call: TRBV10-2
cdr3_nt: TGCGCCAGCAGTGAGTCGAGACAGGTCTCTGGCTACACCTTC
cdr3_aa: CASSESRQVSGYTF

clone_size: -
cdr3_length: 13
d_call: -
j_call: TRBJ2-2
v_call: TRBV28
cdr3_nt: TGTGCCAGCAGTCTAGGGTCAGTCGGGGAGCTGTTTTTT
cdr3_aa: CASSLGSVGELFF

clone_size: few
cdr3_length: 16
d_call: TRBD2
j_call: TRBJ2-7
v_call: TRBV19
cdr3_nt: TGTGCCAGTAGGGCTGGTAGCGGGGATCGCTCCTACGAGCAGTACTTC
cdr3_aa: CASRAGSGDRSYEQYF

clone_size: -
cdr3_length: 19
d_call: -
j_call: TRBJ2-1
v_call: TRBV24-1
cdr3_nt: TGTGTCACCAGTGATTCGCGGAAAGCGGGCCGTAGCTCCTACAATGAGCAGTTCTTC
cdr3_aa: CVTSDSRKAGRSSYNEQFF

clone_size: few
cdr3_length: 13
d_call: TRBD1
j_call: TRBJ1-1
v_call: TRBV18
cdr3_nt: TGTGCCAGCTCGCCAGGGGGCGTTTCTGAAGCTTTCTTT
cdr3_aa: CASSPGGVSEAFF

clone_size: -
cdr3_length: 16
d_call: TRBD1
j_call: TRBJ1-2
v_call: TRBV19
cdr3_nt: TGTGCCAGTAGTATACTCGGTTGGCAGGGGGCCGACGGCTACACCTTC
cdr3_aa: CASSILGWQGADGYTF

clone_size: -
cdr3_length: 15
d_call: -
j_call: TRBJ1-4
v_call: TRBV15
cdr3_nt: TGTGCCACCAGCAGAGATGGTCAGGGGAATGAAAAACTGTTTTTT
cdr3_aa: CATSRDGQGNEKLFF

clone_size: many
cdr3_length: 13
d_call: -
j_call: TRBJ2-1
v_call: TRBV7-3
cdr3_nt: TGTGCCAGCAGCCCTGACGAGTCCAATGAGCAGTTCTTC
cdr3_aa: CASSPDESNEQFF

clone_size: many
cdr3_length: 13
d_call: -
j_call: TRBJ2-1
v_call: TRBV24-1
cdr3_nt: TGTGCCACCAGTGATTTAGCGGACTTGGCGTGGTTCTTC
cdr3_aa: CATSDLADLAWFF

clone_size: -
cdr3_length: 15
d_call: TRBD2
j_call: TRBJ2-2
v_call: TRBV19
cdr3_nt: TGTGCCAGTAGTAATCCGGGAGGGAACACCGGGGAGCTGTTTTTT
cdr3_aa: CASSNPGGNTGELFF

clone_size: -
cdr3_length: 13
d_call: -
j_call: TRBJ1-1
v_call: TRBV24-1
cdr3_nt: TGTGCCACCAGTGCGGGACCGAACACTGAAGCTTTCTTT
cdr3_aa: CATSAGPNTEAFF

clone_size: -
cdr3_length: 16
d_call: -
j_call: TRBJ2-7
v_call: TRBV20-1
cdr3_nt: TGCAGTGCTCGCCCCCTCCTCGACACCATCCACTACGAGCAGTACTTC
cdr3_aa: CSARPLLDTIHYEQYF

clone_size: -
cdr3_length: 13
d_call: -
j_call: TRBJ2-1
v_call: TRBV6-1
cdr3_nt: TGTGCCAGCATTTGGGCTAGCTACAATGAGCAGTTCTTC
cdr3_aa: CASIWASYNEQFF

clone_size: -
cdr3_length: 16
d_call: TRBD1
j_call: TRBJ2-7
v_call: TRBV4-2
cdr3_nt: TGTGCCAGCAGCCAAGAGTCAAACAGGGGATACTACGAGCAGTACTTC
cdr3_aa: CASSQESNRGYYEQYF

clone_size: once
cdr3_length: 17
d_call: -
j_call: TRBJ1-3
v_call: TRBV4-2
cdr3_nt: TGTGCCAGCAGCCAAGAAGGAGCAGGGTTTGGTGGAAACACCATATATTTT
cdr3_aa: CASSQEGAGFGGNTIYF

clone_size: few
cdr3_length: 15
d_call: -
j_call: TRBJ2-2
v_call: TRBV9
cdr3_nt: TGTGCCAGCAGCGTAGTTGGAGGAACCACCGGGGAGCTGTTTTTT
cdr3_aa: CASSVVGGTTGELFF

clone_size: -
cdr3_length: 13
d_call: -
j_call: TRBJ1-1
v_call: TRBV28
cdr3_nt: TGTGCCAGCAATGGGGGCTCATACACTGAAGCTTTCTTT
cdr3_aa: CASNGGSYTEAFF

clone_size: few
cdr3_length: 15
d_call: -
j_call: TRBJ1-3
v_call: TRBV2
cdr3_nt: TGTGCCAGCAGTGAGGGCGGTCGGACTGGAAACACCATATATTTT
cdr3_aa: CASSEGGRTGNTIYF

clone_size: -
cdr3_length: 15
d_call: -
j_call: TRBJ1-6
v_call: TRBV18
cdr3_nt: TGTGCCAGCTCGTCTCAGGGGATGAGGAATTCACCCCTCCACTTT
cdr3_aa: CASSSQGMRNSPLHF

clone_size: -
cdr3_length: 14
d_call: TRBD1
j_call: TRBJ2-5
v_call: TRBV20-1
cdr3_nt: TGCAGTGCTAGAGACGGACAGGGCGGGGAGACCCAGTACTTC
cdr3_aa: CSARDGQGGETQYF

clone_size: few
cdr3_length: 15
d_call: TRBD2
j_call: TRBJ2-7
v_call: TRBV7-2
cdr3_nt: TGTGCCAGCAGTCCCACTAGCGGGCGTTACTACGAGCAGTACTTC
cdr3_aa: CASSPTSGRYYEQYF

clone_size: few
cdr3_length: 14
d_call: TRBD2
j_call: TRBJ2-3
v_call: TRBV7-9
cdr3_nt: TGTGCCAGCAGCTTAGAGGGACTAGCGGATACGCAGTATTTT
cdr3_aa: CASSLEGLADTQYF

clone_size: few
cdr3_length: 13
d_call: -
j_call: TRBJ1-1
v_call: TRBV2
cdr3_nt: TGTGCCAACAAGCAACAGGGTAACACTGAAGCTTTCTTT
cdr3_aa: CANKQQGNTEAFF

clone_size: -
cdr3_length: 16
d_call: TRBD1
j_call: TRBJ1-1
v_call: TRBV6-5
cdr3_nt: TGTGCCAGCAGTCCGCAGATTGACAGGGGGTACACTGAAGTTTTCTTT
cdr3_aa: CASSPQIDRGYTEVFF

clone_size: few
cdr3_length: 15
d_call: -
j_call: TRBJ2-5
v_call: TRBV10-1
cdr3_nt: TGCGCCAGCAGTGGACGAAGGGACCTCCAAGAGACCCAGTACTTC
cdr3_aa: CASSGRRDLQETQYF

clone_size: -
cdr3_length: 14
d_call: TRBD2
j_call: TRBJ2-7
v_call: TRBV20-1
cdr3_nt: TGCAGTGCTAGAGCTAGCGGGAGGGGCTACGAGCAGTACTTC
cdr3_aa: CSARASGRGYEQYF

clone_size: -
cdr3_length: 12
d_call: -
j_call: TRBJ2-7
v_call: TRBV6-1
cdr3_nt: TGTGCCAGCGGGGCCCGGAGGTACGAGCAGTACTTC
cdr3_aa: CASGARRYEQYF

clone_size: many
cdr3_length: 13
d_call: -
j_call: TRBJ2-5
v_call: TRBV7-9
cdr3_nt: TGTGCCAGCAAAGGGACGGGGGTAGAGACCCAGTACTTC
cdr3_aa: CASKGTGVETQYF

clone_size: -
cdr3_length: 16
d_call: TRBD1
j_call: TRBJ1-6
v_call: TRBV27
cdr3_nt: TGTGCCAGTCGGAGGGGGGACAGGGACTATAATTCACCCCTCCACTTT
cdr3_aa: CASRRGDRDYNSPLHF

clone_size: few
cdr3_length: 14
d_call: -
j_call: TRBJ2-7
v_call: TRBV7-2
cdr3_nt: TGTGCCAGCAGCTTATCGGGGCCGGTCGTGCAGCAGTACTTC
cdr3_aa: CASSLSGPVVQQYF

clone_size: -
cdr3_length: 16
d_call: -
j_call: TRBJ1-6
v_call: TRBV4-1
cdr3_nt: TGCGCCAGCAGCCAAGGCTGGGAAAGGGTCCGTTCACCCCTCCACTTT
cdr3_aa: CASSQGWERVRSPLHF

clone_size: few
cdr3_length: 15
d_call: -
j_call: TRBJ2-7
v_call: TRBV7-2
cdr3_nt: TGTGCCAGCAGCTTAAGGCCGTCCGGGCCCTACGAGCAGTACTTC
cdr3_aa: CASSLRPSGPYEQYF

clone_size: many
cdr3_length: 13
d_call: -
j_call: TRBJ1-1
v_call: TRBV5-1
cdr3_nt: TGCGCCAGCAGCCCCAAGGGGGGCACTGAAGCTTTCTTT
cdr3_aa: CASSPKGGTEAFF

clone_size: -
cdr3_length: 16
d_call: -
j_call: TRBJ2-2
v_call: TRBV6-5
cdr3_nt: TGTGCCAGCAGTCCGGATGGTACAGGACAAACCGGGGAGCTGTTTTTT
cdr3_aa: CASSPDGTGQTGELFF